This T cell receptor beta chain was recovered during a study of blood T cell repertoires in COVID-19. Turning to the study itself: Collection of acute and convalescent COVID-19 samples took place in the United States, Italy and Spain.

In the authors' workflow: It was from reference gene primer amplification that nucleated cell counts were estimated. Repertoires were generated with immunoSEQ multiplex PCR, while TCRdb's copy carries only in-frame clones and drops some. V and J calls and clone size are those listed in that table; D and trimming were worked out from the DNA. The table records about 200,000 clones, roughly four fifths of them present only once. The material sequenced was peripheral blood. This receptor was taken from a woman aged 40 to 55 with acute or convalescent COVID-19.

This chain's CDR3 is CASSPSGRAFEEQFF. The DNA for the CDR3 is TGTGCCAGTAGTCCTAGCGGGAGGGCCTTTGAGGAGCAGTTCTTC. The chain employs TRBV19 and TRBJ2-1, with 12 positions matching TRBD2. This CDR3 is built from 15 residues. V dropped 5 bases and J dropped 10; count of bases not matched to a gene: 9. The V gene's germline CDR1 is LNHDA and CDR2 SQIVND (reference sequence).